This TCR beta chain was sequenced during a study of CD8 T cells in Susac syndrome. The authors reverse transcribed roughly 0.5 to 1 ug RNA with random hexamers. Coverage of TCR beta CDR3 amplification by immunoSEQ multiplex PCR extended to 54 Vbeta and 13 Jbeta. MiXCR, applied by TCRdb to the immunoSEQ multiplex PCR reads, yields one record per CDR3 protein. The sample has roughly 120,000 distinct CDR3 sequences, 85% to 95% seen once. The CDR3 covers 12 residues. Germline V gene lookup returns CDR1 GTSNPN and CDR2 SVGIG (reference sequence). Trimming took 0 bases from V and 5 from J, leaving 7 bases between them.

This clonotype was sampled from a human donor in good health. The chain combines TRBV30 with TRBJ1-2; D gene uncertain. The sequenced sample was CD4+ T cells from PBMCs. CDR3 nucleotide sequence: TGTGCCTGGAGTGTGCGGCAGTATGGCTACACCTTC. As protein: CAWSVRQYGYTF.